The following is a T cell receptor beta chain sequence with its context. This clonotype is judged medium-sized (0.01 to 0.1%). Its antigen is not yet known. Per-base qualities were not stored, and no clone one base away is much larger. The data stem from a study of naive and memory T cell subsets (dated by TCRdb to about 2017). Study-level background: In the figure summarizing the skin biopsy and whole blood samples, ten or so blood donors, 7 tuberculin skin test biopsies and 3 saline control biopsies were reported. Skin biopsies were taken from tuberculin skin test sites or from saline-injected control sites and were processed for RNA extraction as described before. PCR2 was typically run as a SYBR Green qPCR and stopped at a set threshold, although low-input samples could use end-point PCR of 5 to 6 cycles instead. The full study reports these points: The RNA-based method was acknowledged as potentially sensitive to TCR transcript changes with T cell activation and differentiation. TCR sequences were reportedly recovered from both skin biopsy types, with far more TCRs at tuberculin skin test sites. Skin biopsy collection and RNA processing details were not given in the paper but referenced to earlier studies. The higher numbers of TCRs at tuberculin skin test sites were interpreted as T cell infiltration of a delayed type IV hypersensitivity reaction.

The treatment or condition label here, explained by the study, means: skin biopsy from PPD injection site in Mantoux-positive individual. Total RNA was used without cell sorting and was treated with RQ1 DNase before reverse transcription, with a target input of roughly 1 to 1000 ng. Using 3' ligation of a UMI-containing oligonucleotide to TCR cDNA, the study laid out a robust and sensitive protocol to amplify, sequence and analyze TCRs. In individuals with a positive Mantoux test, tuberculin skin test biopsies were taken from sites that had been injected with PPD. To check how robust the pipeline was in samples where T cells make up a minority population, libraries were built from skin biopsies and whole blood. After removal of 3 bases from V and 3 bases from J, the junction retains 10 bases not matched to a gene. CDR1 is given as SGHRS and CDR2 as YFSETQ, both from the germline V gene. Measured from the cysteine to the phenylalanine, the CDR3 is 17 residues long. Of the read, only the CDR3 DNA is kept; its 51 bases are in frame from base 1.

The library was made by UMI-ligation and nested PCR. For the blood and skin samples, reverse transcription of TCR RNA was done with SuperScript IV along with alpha and beta constant region primers. The ligated cDNA was amplified by four rounds of PCR, in which nested alpha and beta constant region primers were used together with the SP2 primer. Using T4 RNA ligase 1, an oligonucleotide carrying both the Illumina SP2 primer and a UMI was ligated onto the 3' end of the cDNA. The 12-nucleotide UMI consisted of two random hexamers with an eight-base spacer between the hexamers to prevent hairpin formation. TCR alpha and beta chain libraries were processed separately from the second PCR onward, with dual indexing for multiplexing. After pooling, the indexed libraries were analyzed by capillary electrophoresis and sequenced on either an Illumina MiSeq or NextSeq. Libraries were spiked with PhiX DNA at about 5-7.5% so that base diversity was increased and cluster recognition was improved. The study's processing was this. Demultiplexor pulled UMIs out of read 2, joined the UMIs with the TCR sequence from read 1, and separated reads according to sample indices. V and J genes and V-J junctions were identified by Decombinator, which gave every TCR a five-part identifier that included V and J deletions. Collapsinator relied on UMIs to correct both sequencing errors and PCR amplification heterogeneity, producing a UMI-based abundance for each TCR. Identifiers were converted to nucleotide sequence by CDR3Translator and translated to amino acids, and CDR3 regions were extracted on the basis of terminal motifs. Error-corrected counts of alpha and beta TCRs from blood and skin were compared after being normalized to the amount of input RNA. The public reads were reanalyzed by TCRdb: fastp trimming at Q25, MiXCR alignment, in-frame beta chains only. One record per CDR3 amino acid sequence lists the most common genes and DNA. It is TCRdb's table, rather than the study itself, that gives the V and J calls and clone size. Within this sample are 15,000 to 20,000 distinct CDR3 sequences, with 8% to 10% of them counted one time only. Under 7.5% of the sample comes from the top ten.

This TCR derives from an adult in good health. The V gene is TRBV5-1 and the J gene is TRBJ2-1, with 9 junctional bases fitting TRBD2. The sample consisted of skin, taken from a tuberculin skin test site. The DNA sequence is as follows: TGCGCCAGCAGCTCCGGAAGTCTAGCGGGGAACTACAATGAGCAGTTCTTC. The resulting protein is CASSSGSLAGNYNEQFF.